This T cell receptor beta chain was profiled in a study of circulating tumor DNA in untreated peripheral T-cell lymphoma. This tumor tissue came from a pretreatment baseline collection. Study outcomes and limitations: In about 76% of patients, tumor-specific clonotypes were identified.

Notes on this clone: Antigen unknown.

V lost 2 bases and J lost 4, with 12 bases in between. The CDR3 consists of 15 residues. Germline CDR1 and CDR2: MNHGY and SAAAGT. Repertoires were generated with immunoSEQ multiplex PCR, while TCRdb's copy carries only in-frame clones and drops some. Of roughly 7,000 clones in the sample, 60% to 80% were seen once. Input material: tumor tissue. This receptor was obtained from a human donor with peripheral T-cell lymphoma. The chain employs TRBV6-8 and TRBJ1-3; no clear D gene. The CDR3 nucleotides are TGTGCCAGCAGTTACCGTCGGGGTCGGGGAAACACCATATATTTT. Its protein is CASSYRRGRGNTIYF.